These T cell receptor beta chains were read from a single sample in a study of OX40 agonist ivuxolimab in advanced cancers. Clones were sequenced by immunoSEQ multiplex PCR, and TCRdb holds only the in-frame ones, with some missing. The data hold some 100,000 clones, with roughly 80% observed a single time. This specimen consisted of CD4+ or CD8+ T cells sorted from blood, obtained in a trial of the OX40 agonist ivuxolimab. The receptor set was obtained from an adult with an advanced solid tumor such as melanoma, head and neck, liver or kidney cancer. The CDR3 runs from the conserved cysteine through the conserved F or W. The order of the fields is CDR3 protein, CDR3 DNA, J gene, D gene, V gene, clone size, CDR3 length. D genes are given only for firm matches. The size of a clone is reported for some rows only, either as once, few or many, or as a class for expanded clones.

CDR3aa: CASSQGQGAGTEAFF
CDR3nt: TGCGCCAGCAGCCAGGGACAGGGGGCCGGTACTGAAGCTTTCTTT
j_gene: TRBJ1-1
d_gene: TRBD1
v_gene: TRBV5-1
abundance: NA
len: 15

CDR3aa: CASSVSPGRDQPQHF
CDR3nt: TGTGCCAGCAGCGTAAGTCCCGGGAGGGATCAGCCCCAGCATTTT
j_gene: TRBJ1-5
d_gene: NA
v_gene: TRBV9
abundance: NA
len: 15

CDR3aa: CASSARTGRGDTEAFF
CDR3nt: TGTGCCAGCAGCGCCCGGACGGGGCGGGGGGACACTGAAGCTTTCTTT
j_gene: TRBJ1-1
d_gene: NA
v_gene: TRBV7-2
abundance: NA
len: 16

CDR3aa: CAWETGANVLTF
CDR3nt: TGTGCCTGGGAAACTGGGGCCAACGTCCTGACTTTC
j_gene: TRBJ2-6
d_gene: NA
v_gene: TRBV30
abundance: few
len: 12

CDR3aa: CASSPGQLQETQYF
CDR3nt: TGTGCCAGCAGCCCTGGACAGCTCCAAGAGACCCAGTACTTC
j_gene: TRBJ2-5
d_gene: NA
v_gene: TRBV5-5
abundance: NA
len: 14

CDR3aa: CASSDGLAQSTDTQYF
CDR3nt: TGTGCCAGCAGCGATGGACTAGCCCAGTCCACAGATACGCAGTATTTT
j_gene: TRBJ2-3
d_gene: TRBD2
v_gene: TRBV5-4
abundance: NA
len: 16

CDR3aa: CASSVRDREGYTF
CDR3nt: TGTGCCAGCAGCGTCCGGGACAGGGAGGGCTACACCTTC
j_gene: TRBJ1-2
d_gene: TRBD1
v_gene: TRBV9
abundance: NA
len: 13

CDR3aa: CASSRQGAWIYTF
CDR3nt: TGTGCCAGTAGTAGGCAGGGTGCTTGGATCTACACCTTC
j_gene: TRBJ1-2
d_gene: NA
v_gene: TRBV19
abundance: once
len: 13

CDR3aa: CASSLPVGTSYGYTF
CDR3nt: TGTGCCAGCAGCTTGCCCGTCGGGACGTCCTATGGCTACACCTTC
j_gene: TRBJ1-2
d_gene: NA
v_gene: TRBV5-6
abundance: NA
len: 15

CDR3aa: CAWSVADYNSPLHF
CDR3nt: TGTGCCTGGAGTGTAGCGGATTATAATTCACCCCTCCACTTT
j_gene: TRBJ1-6
d_gene: NA
v_gene: TRBV30
abundance: NA
len: 14

CDR3aa: CASSPRRAGAGNTIYF
CDR3nt: TGTGCCAGCAGCCCTAGGAGGGCAGGGGCTGGAAACACCATATATTTT
j_gene: TRBJ1-3
d_gene: NA
v_gene: TRBV11-2
abundance: once
len: 16

CDR3aa: CASSFGPGQGNSPLHF
CDR3nt: TGTGCCAGCAGCTTTGGGCCGGGACAGGGCAATTCACCCCTCCACTTT
j_gene: TRBJ1-6
d_gene: TRBD1
v_gene: TRBV7-9
abundance: NA
len: 16

CDR3aa: CASSLTSVRTDTQYF
CDR3nt: TGTGCCAGCAGCTTGACTAGCGTCCGTACAGATACGCAGTATTTT
j_gene: TRBJ2-3
d_gene: TRBD2
v_gene: TRBV5-4
abundance: NA
len: 15

CDR3aa: CATRDRDLQPQHF
CDR3nt: TGTGCCACTAGGGACAGGGACCTTCAGCCCCAGCATTTT
j_gene: TRBJ1-5
d_gene: TRBD1
v_gene: TRBV6-5
abundance: NA
len: 13

CDR3aa: CASSQDSGGRPLHF
CDR3nt: TGCGCCAGCAGCCAAGATTCCGGGGGGAGACCCCTCCACTTT
j_gene: TRBJ1-6
d_gene: NA
v_gene: TRBV4-1
abundance: many
len: 14

CDR3aa: CASSPLDRPFLYGYTF
CDR3nt: TGTGCCAGCAGCCCGCTGGACAGGCCATTCCTCTATGGCTACACCTTC
j_gene: TRBJ1-2
d_gene: TRBD1
v_gene: TRBV7-9
abundance: once
len: 16

CDR3aa: CASSFRSGGVTDTQYF
CDR3nt: TGTGCCAGCAGCTTCCGGAGCGGGGGGGTCACAGATACGCAGTATTTT
j_gene: TRBJ2-3
d_gene: TRBD2
v_gene: TRBV9
abundance: NA
len: 16

CDR3aa: CASSHGTSGGRNEQFF
CDR3nt: TGTGCCAGCAGTCACGGGACTAGCGGGGGGAGGAATGAGCAGTTCTTC
j_gene: TRBJ2-1
d_gene: TRBD2
v_gene: TRBV27
abundance: NA
len: 16

CDR3aa: CASSKQGRYNEQFF
CDR3nt: TGTGCCAGCAGCAAACAGGGGAGATACAATGAGCAGTTCTTC
j_gene: TRBJ2-1
d_gene: TRBD1
v_gene: TRBV5-4
abundance: NA
len: 14

CDR3aa: CASSHGTERVSPLHF
CDR3nt: TGTGCCAGCAGCCACGGGACAGAACGAGTTTCACCCCTCCACTTT
j_gene: TRBJ1-6
d_gene: TRBD1
v_gene: TRBV4-2
abundance: NA
len: 15

CDR3aa: CASSEQGGRTDTQYF
CDR3nt: TGTGCCAGCAGCGAACAGGGGGGACGCACAGATACGCAGTATTTT
j_gene: TRBJ2-3
d_gene: TRBD1
v_gene: TRBV7-7
abundance: NA
len: 15

CDR3aa: CASSEGQGYQPQHF
CDR3nt: TGTGCCAGCAGTGAAGGACAGGGTTATCAGCCCCAGCATTTT
j_gene: TRBJ1-5
d_gene: TRBD1
v_gene: TRBV27
abundance: NA
len: 14

CDR3aa: CASSLGPTGNNEQFF
CDR3nt: TGCGCCAGCAGCTTGGGACCCACAGGGAACAATGAGCAGTTCTTC
j_gene: TRBJ2-1
d_gene: NA
v_gene: TRBV5-1
abundance: NA
len: 15

CDR3aa: CASSSSSLAGHGTQYF
CDR3nt: TGTGCCAGCAGCTCGTCCTCCTTAGCGGGGCATGGGACCCAGTACTTC
j_gene: TRBJ2-5
d_gene: TRBD2
v_gene: TRBV7-2
abundance: few
len: 16

CDR3aa: CASTMTGKIGELFF
CDR3nt: TGTGCCAGCACCATGACAGGGAAGATCGGGGAGCTGTTTTTT
j_gene: TRBJ2-2
d_gene: TRBD1
v_gene: TRBV28
abundance: NA
len: 14

CDR3aa: CASSHPEGGLNTGELFF
CDR3nt: TGTGCCAGCAGCCACCCGGAAGGAGGCCTGAACACCGGGGAGCTGTTTTTT
j_gene: TRBJ2-2
d_gene: NA
v_gene: TRBV4-2
abundance: once
len: 17

CDR3aa: CASSIVGEGQETQYF
CDR3nt: TGTGCCAGTAGTATAGTTGGGGAGGGACAAGAGACCCAGTACTTC
j_gene: TRBJ2-5
d_gene: TRBD2
v_gene: TRBV19
abundance: NA
len: 15

CDR3aa: CASSEAGQPGEKLFF
CDR3nt: TGTGCCAGCAGTGAGGCGGGACAGCCTGGTGAAAAACTGTTTTTT
j_gene: TRBJ1-4
d_gene: TRBD1
v_gene: TRBV2
abundance: NA
len: 15

CDR3aa: CASGGQGIFSYGYTF
CDR3nt: TGTGCCAGCGGGGGACAGGGGATTTTTTCCTATGGCTACACCTTC
j_gene: TRBJ1-2
d_gene: TRBD1
v_gene: TRBV7-9
abundance: NA
len: 15

CDR3aa: CSVRTSGGTETQYF
CDR3nt: TGCAGCGTTCGGACTAGCGGGGGGACAGAGACCCAGTACTTC
j_gene: TRBJ2-5
d_gene: TRBD2
v_gene: TRBV29-1
abundance: NA
len: 14

CDR3aa: CASSFRTANTEAFF
CDR3nt: TGTGCCAGCAGCTTTCGGACAGCGAACACTGAAGCTTTCTTT
j_gene: TRBJ1-1
d_gene: NA
v_gene: TRBV11-1
abundance: NA
len: 14